Listed here are 23 T cell receptor beta chains from one sample, sequenced in a study of blood T cells in healthy people across ages. Together with a sample-barcoded 5' primer, a J-beta primer mix was included in a second PCR lasting about 6 to 11 cycles. In TCRdb, the 5' RACE reads were re-called with MiXCR into one record per CDR3 protein. This table holds nearly 800,000 distinct CDR3 sequences, roughly 25% found once. The same specimen was also included in a second study, on T cells of mothers and their children.

The sequenced sample was blood. These TCRs come from a boy younger than 18 in good health.

This clonotype was counted a few times. The V call is TRBV12-3 or TRBV12-4, the J call TRBJ2-7; TRBD1 is a possible D gene (6 bases). Trimming took 6 bases from V and 5 from J, leaving 17 bases between them. This CDR3 is 14 amino acids long. The CDR3 loop is CASSNYDRFHEQYF. The CDR3, as DNA: TGTGCCAGCAGCAATTACGACAGGTTCCACGAGCAGTACTTC.

The J gene is TRBJ1-2, the V gene TRBV12-3 or TRBV12-4; D is uncertain. V lost 5 bases, J lost 7 bases, and 20 bases lay in between. The CDR3 sequence is 15 residues long. The CDR3 spells CASSLRRASWSGYTF. CDR3 bases: TGTGCCAGCAGTCTGAGACGGGCTTCGTGGAGTGGCTACACCTTC.

This clonotype showed up just a few times. The chain is built from TRBV4-3 and TRBJ1-2, with unresolved D. Trimming stripped 1 base from V and 4 bases from J, with 7 bases between. The CDR3 has 13 amino acids. The germline V gene encodes CDR1 LGHNA and CDR2 YSLEER. For the CDR3, the DNA is TGCGCCAGCAGCCAAGGCCGCCCCTATGGCTACACCTTC. Translating it yields CASSQGRPYGYTF.

This clonotype occurred a few times. The junction departs from germline at one end; a sequencing error may be responsible. This chain links TRBV12-3 or TRBV12-4 with TRBJ1-2; 12 bases line up with TRBD1. The CDR3 contains 17 residues. The CDR3 bases are TGTGCCAGCAGTATTTCCGGGACAGGGGGCGTTCTTTATGTCTACACCTTC. Protein product: CASSISGTGGVLYVYTF.

The chain combines TRBV29-1 with TRBJ2-5; tentatively, D is TRBD1 (6 bases). From germline, CDR1 is SQVTM and CDR2 ANQGSEA. The CDR3 spans 12 residues. V was clipped by 6 bases and J by 1 base, with 9 bases between them. CDR3 region: CSVRGIQETQYF. CDR3 bases: TGCAGCGTAAGGGGGATCCAAGAGACCCAGTACTTC.

This clonotype was counted between two and nine times. J is TRBJ2-5 and V is TRBV7-6, with D perhaps matching TRBD1 or TRBD2 (5 bases each). With 6 bases removed from V and 5 bases from J, the gap between germline ends came to 16 bases. The CDR3 runs 14 residues. Per the germline V gene, CDR1 is SGHVS and CDR2 is FNYEAQ. The CDR3 region has the DNA TGTGCCAGCAGACCAGATCAGGGCGGGGAGACCCAGTACTTC. Translating gives CASRPDQGGETQYF.

This clonotype was picked up a small number of times. The chain couples TRBV28 to TRBJ2-5; D is possibly TRBD2 (6 bases). V was pared by 4 bases and J by 1 base, with 10 bases between. The CDR3 has 14 amino acids. Germline V lookup: CDR1 MDHEN, CDR2 SYDVKM. CDR3 loop: CASSSPGVQETQYF. For the CDR3, the DNA is TGTGCCAGCAGTTCTCCGGGGGTCCAAGAGACCCAGTACTTC.

V gene TRBV28 combines with J gene TRBJ2-5; D perhaps matches TRBD1 (6 bases). Germline CDR1 is MDHEN and CDR2 is SYDVKM. V gave up 8 bases and J gave up 1 base, with 17 bases separating them. This CDR3 comprises 15 residues. This CDR3 is CASGLGQPIQETQYF. For the CDR3, the DNA is TGTGCCAGCGGGTTAGGACAGCCCATCCAAGAGACCCAGTACTTC. The complete variable domain, with remaining parts taken from reference TRBV28 and TRBJ2-5, reads DVKVTQSSRYLVKRTGEKVFLECVQDMDHENMFWYRQDPGLGLRLIYFSYDVKMKEKGDIPEGYSVSREKKERFSLILESASTNQTSMYLCASGLGQPIQETQYFGPGTRLLVL.

The gene calls are TRBV2 and TRBJ2-5; no reliable D call. The CDR3 has 14 residues. Germline V gene data show CDR1 as SNHLY and CDR2 as FYNNEI. V was pared by 7 bases and J by 2 bases, with 14 bases between. CDR3: CASMAALWQETQYF. The CDR3 DNA reads TGTGCCAGCATGGCAGCCCTTTGGCAAGAGACCCAGTACTTC.

This sequence joins TRBV4-2 and TRBJ2-1; 9 bases align to TRBD2. CDR1 and CDR2 (germline): LGHNA, YNFKEQ. The CDR3 has 17 residues. Trimming took 3 bases from V and 0 from J; bases not matched to a gene: 6. Here the CDR3 reads CASSHETSGSSYNEQFF. DNA of the CDR3: TGTGCCAGCAGCCATGAGACTAGCGGAAGCTCCTACAATGAGCAGTTCTTC.

This clonotype was counted a few times. This chain links TRBV4-3 with TRBJ2-1; D not resolved. The CDR3 has 15 amino acids. Between the trimmed V and J ends, which lost 3 bases and 0 bases, there was a span of 9 bases. CDR1 is LGHNA and CDR2 is YSLEER in the germline V gene. The CDR3 reads CASSQAISSYNEQFF. The CDR3 nucleotides read TGCGCCAGCAGCCAGGCAATAAGCTCCTACAATGAGCAGTTCTTC.

The table lists this clonotype with a few counts. In DNA, the CDR3 is TGTGCCAGCGGCGAGGGGGAAGCTTGGTACGAGCAGTACTTC. It translates to CASGEGEAWYEQYF. V and J are TRBV6-2 or TRBV6-3 and TRBJ2-7; weak D call: TRBD1 (6 bases). CDR1 and CDR2 from the germline V gene are MNHEY and SVGEGT. The CDR3 is 14 amino acids. V was shortened by 8 bases and J by 4 bases, with 18 bases between the two germline ends.

This chain connects TRBV11-2 to TRBJ2-5, with 11 bases fitting TRBD2. The last part of the DNA fits TRBJ2-1 better; the J call may be wrong. CDR1 is SGHAT, CDR2 FQNNGV, per germline. This CDR3 has 19 amino acids. CDR3 in amino acids: CASSRLRELAGESYNEQFF. The CDR3 bases are TGTGCCAGCAGCCGTCTAAGGGAACTAGCGGGGGAATCCTACAATGAGCAGTTCTTC.

This clonotype showed up just a few times. The chain uses TRBV12-3 or TRBV12-4 and TRBJ1-2; weak D call: TRBD1 (5 bases). This CDR3 has 12 amino acids. V was trimmed by 1 base and J by 13 bases, leaving 13 bases between them. The CDR3 region is CASSLVQGYTTF. For the CDR3, the DNA is TGTGCCAGCAGTTTAGTTCAGGGTTATACCACCTTC.

This clonotype was seen just once. This sequence joins TRBV5-1 and TRBJ2-3, with 10 bases fitting TRBD1. The CDR3 runs 15 residues. CDR1 SGHRS and CDR2 YFSETQ come from the germline V gene. V was pared by 3 bases and J by 6 bases, with 7 bases of the junction left unmatched. Written as DNA, the CDR3 is TGCGCCAGCAGCTCCGGGACAGGGGCCGCGGATACGCAGTATTTT. Translation: CASSSGTGAADTQYF. Full variable domain (remainder filled in from reference TRBV5-1 and TRBJ2-3): KAGVTQTPRYLIKTRGQQVTLSCSPISGHRSVSWYQQTPGQGLQFLFEYFSETQRNKGNFPGRFSGRQFSNSRSEMNVSTLELGDSALYLCASSSGTGAADTQYFGPGTRLTVL.

This clonotype was seen a few times. The chain employs TRBV12-3 or TRBV12-4 and TRBJ2-7, with 7 bases that match TRBD1. J gave up 0 bases and V 3 bases, and 8 bases lay outside the gene matches. CDR3 length: 16 amino acids. The CDR3 sequence: CASSFSWDSSSYEQYF. DNA of the CDR3: TGTGCCAGCAGTTTTTCCTGGGACAGCAGCTCCTACGAGCAGTACTTC.

With regard to this clonotype: At one end, the junction sequence differs from germline, possibly due to a read error. V usage is TRBV20-1 and J usage is TRBJ2-7, with TRBD1 matching 10 bases. Germline V CDR1 and CDR2: DFQATT, SNEGSKA (reference sequence). This CDR3 contains 13 residues. CDR3 sequence reads: CSARGTGEYEQYF. CDR3 DNA: TGCAGCGCTAGAGGGACAGGGGAGTACGAACAGTACTTC.

The chain uses TRBV9 and TRBJ2-5, with 7 bases aligning to TRBD1. With the DNA end fitting TRBJ2-1 better, the J assignment may be wrong. This CDR3 has 16 residues. Germline-derived CDR1 and CDR2 are SGDLS and YYNGEE. In DNA, the CDR3 is TGTGCCAGCAGCGTAAGGGGGCTGACCACATACAATGAGCAGTTCTTC. Translated: CASSVRGLTTYNEQFF.

The CDR3 nucleotides read TGTGCCAGCAGCTTCCAGAGCGGGAGTGCCGATGAGCAGTTCTTC. Its translation is CASSFQSGSADEQFF. The genes are TRBV7-9 and TRBJ2-1, with 8 bases aligning to TRBD2. V lost 3 bases, J lost 8 bases, and 9 bases stayed unmatched. This CDR3 comprises 15 residues. Per the germline V gene, CDR1 is SEHNR and CDR2 is FQNEAQ (reference sequence).

This clonotype was seen a few times. The J gene is TRBJ2-2, the V gene TRBV6-5; D remains unclear. The CDR3 spans 14 residues. Trimming cost V 0 bases and J 2 bases, with 4 bases left between them. The germline V gene encodes CDR1 MNHEY and CDR2 SVGAGI. Here the CDR3 DNA reads TGTGCCAGCAGTTACTCCTCTAACACCGGGGAGCTGTTTTTT. Its protein product is CASSYSSNTGELFF.

V is TRBV29-1 and J is TRBJ1-2; D perhaps matches TRBD1 (6 bases). Germline assignment: CDR1 SQVTM and CDR2 ANQGSEA. The CDR3 runs 13 residues. The V gene lost 3 bases and the J gene lost 4 bases, with 12 bases spanning the gap. The CDR3 DNA follows: TGCAGCGTTGAGACAGGCCGGTCCTATGGCTACACCTTC. This codes for CSVETGRSYGYTF.

The chain links TRBV7-3 to TRBJ2-3, with D possibly being TRBD2 (6 bases). The CDR3 covers 15 residues. V was clipped by 4 bases and J by 1 base, with 12 bases between them. CDR1 is SGHTA and CDR2 is FQGTGA in the germline V gene. The CDR3 coding sequence is TGTGCCAGCAGCTCATTAGCGGCCGGCACAGATACGCAGTATTTT. Its translation: CASSSLAAGTDTQYF.

The chain links TRBV5-1 to TRBJ2-5, with a weak D call TRBD2 (6 bases). The J call is doubtful: the DNA matches TRBJ2-1 better. CDR1 SGHRS and CDR2 YFSETQ come from the germline V gene. CDR3 length equals 13 residues. CDR3 sequence: CASSLARGAEQFF. The CDR3 nucleotides read TGCGCCAGCAGCTTGGCACGCGGGGCTGAGCAGTTCTTC.